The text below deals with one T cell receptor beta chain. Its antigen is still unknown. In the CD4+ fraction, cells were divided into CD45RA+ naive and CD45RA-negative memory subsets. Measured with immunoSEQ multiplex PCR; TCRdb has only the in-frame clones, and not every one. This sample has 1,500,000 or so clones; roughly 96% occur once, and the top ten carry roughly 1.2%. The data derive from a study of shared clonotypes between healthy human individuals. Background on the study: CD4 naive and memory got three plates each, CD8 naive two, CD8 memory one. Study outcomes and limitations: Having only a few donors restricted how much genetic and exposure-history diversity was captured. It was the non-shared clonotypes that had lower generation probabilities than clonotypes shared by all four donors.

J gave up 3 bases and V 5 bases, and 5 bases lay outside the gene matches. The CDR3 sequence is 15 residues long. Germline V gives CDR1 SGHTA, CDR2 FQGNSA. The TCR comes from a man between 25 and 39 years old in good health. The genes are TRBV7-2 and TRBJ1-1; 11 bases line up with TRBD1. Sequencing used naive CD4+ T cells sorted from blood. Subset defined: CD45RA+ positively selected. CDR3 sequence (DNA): TGTGCCAGCAGCCCACGGACAGGGGGCTACACTGAAGCTTTCTTT. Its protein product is CASSPRTGGYTEAFF.